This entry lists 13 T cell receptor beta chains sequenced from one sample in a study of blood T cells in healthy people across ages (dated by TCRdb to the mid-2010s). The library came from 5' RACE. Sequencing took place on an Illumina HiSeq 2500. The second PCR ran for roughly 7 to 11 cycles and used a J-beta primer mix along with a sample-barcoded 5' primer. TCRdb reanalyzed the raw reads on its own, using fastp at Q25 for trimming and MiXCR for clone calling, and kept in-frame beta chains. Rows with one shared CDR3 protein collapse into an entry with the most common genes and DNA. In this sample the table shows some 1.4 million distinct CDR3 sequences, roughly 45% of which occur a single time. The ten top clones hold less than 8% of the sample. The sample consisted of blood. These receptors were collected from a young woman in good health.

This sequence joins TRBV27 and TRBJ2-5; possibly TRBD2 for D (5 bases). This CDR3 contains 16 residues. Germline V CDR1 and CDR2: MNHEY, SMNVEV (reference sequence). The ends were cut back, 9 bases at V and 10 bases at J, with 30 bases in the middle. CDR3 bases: TGTGCCAGTAATCCACTCAAACCGGGAAATGAAGGCGACCAGTACTTC. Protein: CASNPLKPGNEGDQYF.

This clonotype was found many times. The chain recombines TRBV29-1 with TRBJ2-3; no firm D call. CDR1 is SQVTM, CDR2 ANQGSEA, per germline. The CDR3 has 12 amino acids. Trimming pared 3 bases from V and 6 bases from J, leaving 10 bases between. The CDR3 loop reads CSVDRQLDTQYF. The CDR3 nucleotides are TGCAGCGTTGACCGTCAGCTGGATACGCAGTATTTT.

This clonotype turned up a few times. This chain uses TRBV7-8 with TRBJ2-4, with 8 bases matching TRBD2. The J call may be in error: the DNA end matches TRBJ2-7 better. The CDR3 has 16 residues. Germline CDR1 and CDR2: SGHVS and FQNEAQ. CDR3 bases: TGTGCCAGCAGCTCCGGCCCAAGAGCGGGAGTCCACGAGCAGTACTTC. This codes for CASSSGPRAGVHEQYF.

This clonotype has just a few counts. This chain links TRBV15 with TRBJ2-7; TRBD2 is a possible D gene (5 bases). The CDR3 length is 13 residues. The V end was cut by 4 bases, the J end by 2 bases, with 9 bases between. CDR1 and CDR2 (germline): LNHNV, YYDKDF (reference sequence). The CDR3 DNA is TGTGCCACCAGCACTAGCCCTGCCTACGAGCAGTACTTC. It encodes CATSTSPAYEQYF.

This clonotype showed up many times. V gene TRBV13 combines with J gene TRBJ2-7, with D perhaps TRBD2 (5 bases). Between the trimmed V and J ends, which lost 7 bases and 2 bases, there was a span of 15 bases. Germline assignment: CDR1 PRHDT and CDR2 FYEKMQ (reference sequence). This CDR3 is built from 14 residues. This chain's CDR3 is CASKRGNVPYEQYF. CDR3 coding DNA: TGTGCCAGCAAGAGAGGGAATGTACCCTACGAGCAGTACTTC.

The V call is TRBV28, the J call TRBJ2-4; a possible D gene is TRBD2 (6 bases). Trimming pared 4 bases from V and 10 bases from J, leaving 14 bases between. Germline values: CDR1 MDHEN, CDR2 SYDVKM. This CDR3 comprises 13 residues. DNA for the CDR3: TGTGCCAGCAGTTACGGGAAGGAGGGGATTCAGTACTTC. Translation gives CASSYGKEGIQYF.

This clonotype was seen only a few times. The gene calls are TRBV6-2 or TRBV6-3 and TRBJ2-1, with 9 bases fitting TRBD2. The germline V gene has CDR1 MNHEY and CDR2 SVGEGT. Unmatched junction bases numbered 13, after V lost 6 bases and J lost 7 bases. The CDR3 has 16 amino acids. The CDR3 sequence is CASRTGGGGASNEQFF. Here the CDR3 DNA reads TGTGCCAGCAGGACTGGAGGCGGGGGGGCCAGTAATGAGCAGTTCTTC.

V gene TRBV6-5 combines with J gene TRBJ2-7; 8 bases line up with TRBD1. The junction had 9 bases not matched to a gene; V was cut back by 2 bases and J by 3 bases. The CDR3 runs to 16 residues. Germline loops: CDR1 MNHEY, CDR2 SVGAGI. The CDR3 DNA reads TGTGCCAGCAGTTACCGCGGCTCAGGGGGCAGCTACGAGCAGTACTTC. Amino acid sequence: CASSYRGSGGSYEQYF.

The CDR3 reads CASRGQLSTDTQYF. CDR3 in DNA: TGCGCCAGTAGGGGACAGCTCAGCACAGATACGCAGTATTTT. The rearrangement joins TRBV5-1 to TRBJ2-3, with TRBD1 matching 7 bases. The CDR3 sequence is 14 residues long. Germline CDR1 is SGHRS and CDR2 is YFSETQ. J gave up 0 bases and V 8 bases, and 6 bases lay outside the gene matches.

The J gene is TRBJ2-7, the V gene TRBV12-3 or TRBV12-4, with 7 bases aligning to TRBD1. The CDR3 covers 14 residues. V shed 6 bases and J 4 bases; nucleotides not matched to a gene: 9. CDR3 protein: CASRPTGYKYEQYF. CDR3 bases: TGTGCCAGCAGACCGACAGGGTATAAGTACGAGCAGTACTTC.

CDR3 DNA: TGTGCCAGCAGCTTAGTTCAGGTCACGTCCTACGAGCAGTACTTC. It is translated as CASSLVQVTSYEQYF. The gene calls are TRBV11-2 and TRBJ2-7, with D unclear. This CDR3 contains 15 residues. V was clipped by 1 base and J by 1 base, with 11 bases between them. Per germline, CDR1 SGHAT and CDR2 FQNNGV.

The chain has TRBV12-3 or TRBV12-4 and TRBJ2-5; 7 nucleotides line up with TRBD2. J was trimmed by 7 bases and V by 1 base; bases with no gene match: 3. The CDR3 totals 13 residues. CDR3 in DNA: TGTGCCAGCAGTTTAGGGGGGGGTGGGACCCAGTACTTC. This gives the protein CASSLGGGGTQYF.

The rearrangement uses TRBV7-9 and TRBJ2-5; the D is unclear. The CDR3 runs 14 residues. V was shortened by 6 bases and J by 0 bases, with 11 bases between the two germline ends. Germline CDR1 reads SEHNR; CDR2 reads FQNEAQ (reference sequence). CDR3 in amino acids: CASSHLADQETQYF. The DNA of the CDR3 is TGTGCCAGCAGTCACCTGGCAGACCAAGAGACCCAGTACTTC.